Shown below are 13 T cell receptor beta chains from a single sample sequenced in a study of T cells in Graves' hyperthyroidism and ophthalmopathy. Amplification targeted TCR beta CDR3 regions from RNA transcripts. Primed by the HTBI set, a first-round RT-PCR was run on the TCR CDR3. TCRdb re-called the multiplex PCR reads with MiXCR, one entry per CDR3 protein. The data contain fewer than 500,000 distinct CDR3 sequences, approximately 15% of them singletons. The sequencing sample was made of blood. These receptors all come from a man between 18 and 29 years old with Graves' ophthalmopathy.

This clonotype appeared a few times. The chain carries TRBV13 and TRBJ2-4; D is perhaps TRBD2 (5 bases). The CDR3 has 14 residues. The V end was cut by 3 bases, the J end by 0 bases, with 6 bases between. From germline, CDR1 is PRHDT and CDR2 FYEKMQ (reference sequence). The CDR3 loop is CASSFGLAKNIQYF. CDR3 coding DNA: TGTGCCAGCAGCTTCGGACTAGCCAAAAACATTCAGTACTTC.

This clonotype has ten or more counts. J is TRBJ1-1 and V is TRBV3-1; the match to TRBD1 covers 8 bases. J was trimmed by 4 bases and V by 4 bases; bases with no gene match: 11. The CDR3 spans 16 residues. In germline, CDR1 is LGHDT, CDR2 YNNKEL (reference sequence). The CDR3 is CASSPRTGPLGTEAFF. For the CDR3, the DNA is TGTGCCAGCAGCCCAAGGACAGGGCCCCTGGGCACTGAAGCTTTCTTT.

This clonotype came up a few times. The rearrangement joins TRBV19 to TRBJ1-2, with 9 bases fitting TRBD1. CDR3 length: 14 amino acids. Germline V gene lookup returns CDR1 LNHDA and CDR2 SQIVND (reference sequence). Trimming at V came to 7 bases and at J to 2 bases, leaving 5 bases not matched to a gene. This chain's CDR3 is CASIPGTGNYGYTF. The DNA of the CDR3 is TGTGCCAGTATCCCAGGGACAGGGAACTATGGCTACACCTTC.

There are a few counts of this clonotype. V and J are TRBV29-1 and TRBJ1-2; perhaps TRBD1 as D (5 bases). Germline CDR1 and CDR2: SQVTM and ANQGSEA. Deletions cut 7 bases from V and 2 bases from J, with 11 bases between. The CDR3 extends over 12 amino acids. The CDR3 DNA follows: TGCAGCGCTGGGGAGGGGAACTATGGCTACACCTTC. As protein: CSAGEGNYGYTF.

The V and J genes are TRBV30 and TRBJ1-5; TRBD1 aligns across 10 bases. The germline V gene encodes CDR1 GTSNPN and CDR2 SVGIG (reference sequence). The CDR3 loop spans 18 amino acids. V lost 0 bases and J lost 2; bases outside the gene matches: 10. Here the CDR3 reads CAWSVDRGLGIGNQPQHF. CDR3 coding DNA: TGTGCCTGGAGTGTTGACAGGGGGCTTGGGATTGGCAATCAGCCCCAGCATTTT.

CDR3 coding DNA: TGCGCCAGCAGTATAGCGGGCTCCCGCACAGATACGCAGTATTTT. This gives the protein CASSIAGSRTDTQYF. The chain carries TRBV4-1 and TRBJ2-3; TRBD2 matches at 7 bases. This CDR3 has 15 amino acids. Germline values: CDR1 MGHRA, CDR2 YSYEKL. V lost 6 bases, J lost 1 base, and 7 bases stayed unmatched.

This clonotype was found many times. V and J are TRBV27 and TRBJ2-3; 14 bases align to TRBD2. J was trimmed by 5 bases and V by 6 bases; bases with no gene match: 7. This CDR3 has 16 amino acids. Germline values: CDR1 MNHEY, CDR2 SMNVEV (reference sequence). CDR3 sequence: CASRGLAGVEGDTQYF. The CDR3 nucleotides read TGTGCCAGCAGGGGACTAGCGGGAGTAGAGGGAGATACGCAGTATTTT.

At least ten counts were recorded for this clonotype. J is TRBJ2-4 and V is TRBV20-1; D ambiguous. The germline gives CDR1 DFQATT, CDR2 SNEGSKA (reference sequence). The CDR3 is made up of 12 amino acids. The CDR3 loop reads CSARIAENIQYF. In nucleotides, the CDR3 is TGCAGCGCTCGGATAGCAGAAAACATTCAGTACTTC.

This clonotype was counted only a few times. J is TRBJ1-3 and V is TRBV18; D is ambiguous. CDR3 length equals 15 residues. Germline V gene data show CDR1 as KGHSH and CDR2 as LQKENI. V lost 6 bases and J lost 0, with 12 bases in between. CDR3 bases: TGTGCCAGCTCTGCTAACGCAGTCTCTGGAAACACCATATATTTT. It specifies CASSANAVSGNTIYF.

Many counts were recorded for this clonotype. The J gene is TRBJ2-1, the V gene TRBV7-9; 7 bases line up with TRBD1. Unmatched junction bases numbered 6, after V lost 3 bases and J lost 4 bases. The V gene's germline CDR1 is SEHNR and CDR2 FQNEAQ (reference sequence). This CDR3 comprises 15 residues. DNA for the CDR3: TGTGCCAGCAGCTTCTGGGACAGAGGGTACAATGAGCAGTTCTTC. Encoded protein: CASSFWDRGYNEQFF. Together with reference TRBV7-9 and TRBJ2-1, the CDR3 gives the full variable domain: DTGVSQNPRHKITKRGQNVTFRCDPISEHNRLYWYRQTLGQGPEFLTYFQNEAQLEKSRLLSDRFSAERPKGSFSTLEIQRTEQGDSAMYLCASSFWDRGYNEQFFGPGTRLTVL.

The genes are TRBV4-1 and TRBJ1-2; weak D call: TRBD1 (6 bases). CDR1 MGHRA and CDR2 YSYEKL come from the germline V gene. This CDR3 is 18 amino acids long. Trimming cost V 4 bases and J 0 bases, with 21 bases left between them. CDR3 amino acids: CASSPKRQGSSPNYGYTF. The CDR3 nucleotides read TGCGCCAGCAGCCCGAAGCGGCAGGGGTCCTCACCTAACTATGGCTACACCTTC.

This clonotype was found many times. The chain carries TRBV9 and TRBJ2-3; TRBD2 matches 8 bases. J was trimmed by 3 bases and V by 3 bases; bases with no gene match: 3. Germline V gene lookup returns CDR1 SGDLS and CDR2 YYNGEE. The CDR3 is 14 amino acids. The CDR3 DNA reads as TGTGCCAGCAGCGGTAGCGGGGAAACAGATACGCAGTATTTT. It translates to CASSGSGETDTQYF.

This clonotype was observed at least ten times. The chain uses TRBV2 and TRBJ2-7; weak D call: TRBD2 (6 bases). The CDR3 consists of 15 residues. Germline CDR1 and CDR2: SNHLY and FYNNEI. Trimming removed 6 bases from V and 2 bases from J, with 17 bases in between. The CDR3 region is CASRPEPGGTYEQYF. The DNA of the CDR3 is TGTGCCAGCAGACCCGAGCCCGGGGGTACCTACGAGCAGTACTTC.